This TCR beta chain is drawn from a study of blood T cell repertoires in COVID-19. CDR1 and CDR2 from the germline V gene are MNHEY and SVGAGI. Trimming took 5 bases from V and 9 from J, leaving 12 bases between them. The CDR3 contains 12 residues. Repertoires were generated with immunoSEQ multiplex PCR, while TCRdb's copy carries only in-frame clones and drops some. The sample lists approximately 72,000 clones, 65% to 90% occurring once. This clonotype was obtained from a man aged 45-65 years with acute or convalescent COVID-19. The chain recombines TRBV6-5 with TRBJ2-3; D uncertain. What was sequenced was peripheral blood. The CDR3 here is CASSNSFDTQYF. CDR3 DNA sequence: TGTGCCAGCAGTAACAGCTTTGACACGCAGTATTTT.